This TCR beta chain came from a study of T cells in Graves' hyperthyroidism and ophthalmopathy. The germline V gene has CDR1 LNHDA and CDR2 SQIVND (reference sequence). V was cut by 3 bases and J by 7 bases, with 16 bases left in between. This CDR3 has 15 residues. This clonotype was observed a handful of times. TCR beta CDR3 region amplification was performed from RNA transcripts. Primed by the HTBI set, a first-round RT-PCR was run on the TCR CDR3. TCRdb reprocessed the multiplex PCR reads with MiXCR, giving one entry per CDR3 protein. This table holds some 510,000 distinct CDR3 sequences, about 43% found once. Patients counted as stable if ophthalmopathy did not develop within 18 months.

Specimen: peripheral blood or thyroid tissue (not recorded which). The TCR was taken from a woman between 18 and 30 years old with Graves' hyperthyroidism. The chain employs TRBV19 and TRBJ1-5, with D possibly TRBD1 on 5 matching bases. The CDR3 region is CASSIPGDERQPQHF. DNA for the CDR3: TGTGCCAGTAGTATCCCGGGGGACGAAAGACAGCCCCAGCATTTT.